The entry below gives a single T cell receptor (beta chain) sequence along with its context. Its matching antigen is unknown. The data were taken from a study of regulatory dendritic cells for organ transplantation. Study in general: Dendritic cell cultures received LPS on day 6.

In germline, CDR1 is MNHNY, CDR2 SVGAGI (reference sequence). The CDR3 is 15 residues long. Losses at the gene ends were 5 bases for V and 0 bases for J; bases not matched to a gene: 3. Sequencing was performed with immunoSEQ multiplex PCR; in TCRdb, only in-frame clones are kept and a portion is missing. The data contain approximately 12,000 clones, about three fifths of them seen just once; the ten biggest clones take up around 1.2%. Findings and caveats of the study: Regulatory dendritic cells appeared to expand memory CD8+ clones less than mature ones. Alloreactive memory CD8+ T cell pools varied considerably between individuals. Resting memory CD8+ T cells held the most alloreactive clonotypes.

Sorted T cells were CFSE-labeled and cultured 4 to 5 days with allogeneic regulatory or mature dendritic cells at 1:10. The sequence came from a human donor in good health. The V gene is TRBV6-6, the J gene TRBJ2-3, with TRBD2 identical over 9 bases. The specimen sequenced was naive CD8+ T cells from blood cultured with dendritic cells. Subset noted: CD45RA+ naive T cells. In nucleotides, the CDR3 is TGTGCCAGCAGTCGACTAGCGGCTAGCACAGATACGCAGTATTTT. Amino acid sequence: CASSRLAASTDTQYF.